The present TCR beta chain was sequenced within a study of cytomegalovirus exposure and HLA in healthy donors. Whole-study findings and limits: By a later analysis, the bulk of CMV-associated TCR beta chains appeared HLA-restricted.

Only one count was recorded for this clone. The target antigen is unknown. A read error may account for a junction end that differs from germline. Use of 60 Vbeta and 13 Jbeta primers characterized the PCR. Clones were read by immunoSEQ multiplex PCR, and TCRdb kept only the in-frame ones, dropping some. Of about 40,000 clones in the sample, approximately 57% were seen once. The CDR3 is made up of 15 amino acids. The V gene's germline CDR1 is SSHAT and CDR2 FNYEAQ (reference sequence). The genes are TRBV7-7 and TRBJ2-5, with 7 bases matching TRBD1. This TCR was sampled from a man between 60 and 75 years old in good health and CMV-seropositive. Material for sequencing was PBMCs. This chain's CDR3 is CASSLTTGSGETQYF. The DNA for the CDR3 is TGTGCTAGCAGCTTAACGACAGGGTCGGGAGAGACCCAGTACTTC. Full variable domain (missing parts from reference TRBV7-7 and TRBJ2-5): GAGVSQSPRYKVTKRGQDVTLRCDPISSHATLYWYQQALGQGPEFLTYFNYEAQPDKSGLPSDRFSAERPEGSISTLTIQRTEQRDSAMYRCASSLTTGSGETQYFGPGTRLLVL.